This note documents a single TCR beta chain sequence. A read error may produce the germline difference seen at one junction end. This specimen comes from a study of cytomegalovirus exposure and HLA in healthy donors. Study overall: Early release data held some 79 million unique TCRs from HLA-typed donors.

The primer mix had 60 Vbeta and 13 Jbeta primers. The table came from immunoSEQ multiplex PCR; TCRdb's copy has only in-frame clones and leaves some out. In the table there are nearly 200,000 clones, roughly 80% of which are singletons. This CDR3 comprises 16 residues. CDR1 and CDR2 from the germline V gene are SEHNR and FQNEAQ (reference sequence). Sequencing was done on a sample of PBMCs. This chain joins TRBV7-9 and TRBJ2-3; 8 nucleotides agree with TRBD1. The receptor was derived from a woman aged 50 to 65 in good health and CMV-seropositive. The CDR3 loop reads CSSSLGETGDSDTQYF. CDR3 nucleotide sequence: TGTTCCAGCAGCTTGGGTGAGACAGGGGATTCAGATACGCAGTATTTT.